This T cell receptor beta chain was identified in a study of blood T cell repertoires in COVID-19. Study as a whole: The United States, Italy and Spain provided the acute and convalescent COVID-19 samples. The cDNA or gDNA used as material had been derived from T cells, B-cell-depleted T cells, or PBMCs.

Seattle-derived patients entered the study during active infection and were followed longitudinally. Sequencing was performed with immunoSEQ multiplex PCR; in TCRdb, only in-frame clones are kept and a portion is missing. The sample has a few hundred thousand clones; roughly 84% are singletons. What was sequenced was peripheral blood. The TCR originated in a woman of 80 years or more with COVID-19, enrolled during active disease.

The CDR3 DNA reads as TGTGCCAGCATCAAAGACAGAGACTATGGCTACACCTTC. It translates to CASIKDRDYGYTF. The J gene is TRBJ1-2, the V gene TRBV2; D may be TRBD1 (5 bases). V was cut by 7 bases and J by 3 bases, with 12 bases left in between. The CDR3 contains 13 residues. Germline V gives CDR1 SNHLY, CDR2 FYNNEI.